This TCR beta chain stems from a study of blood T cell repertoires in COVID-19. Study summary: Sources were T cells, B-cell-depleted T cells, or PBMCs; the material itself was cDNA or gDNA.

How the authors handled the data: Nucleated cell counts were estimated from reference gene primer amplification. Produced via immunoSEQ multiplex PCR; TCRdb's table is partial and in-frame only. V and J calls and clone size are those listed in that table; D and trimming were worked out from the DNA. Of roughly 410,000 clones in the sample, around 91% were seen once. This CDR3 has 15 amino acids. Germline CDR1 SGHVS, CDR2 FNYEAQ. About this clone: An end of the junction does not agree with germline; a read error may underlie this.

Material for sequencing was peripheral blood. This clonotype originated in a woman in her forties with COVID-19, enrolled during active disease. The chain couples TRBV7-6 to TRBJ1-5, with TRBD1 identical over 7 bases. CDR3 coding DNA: TGTGCCAGCAGCGTAGCTACAGGGGTGGCTCAGCCCCAGCATTTT. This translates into CASSVATGVAQPQHF. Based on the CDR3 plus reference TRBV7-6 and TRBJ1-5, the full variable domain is GAGVSQSPRYKVTKRGQDVALRCDPISGHVSLYWYRQALGQGPEFLTYFNYEAQQDKSGLPNDRFSAERPEGSISTLTIQRTEQRDSAMYRCASSVATGVAQPQHFGDGTRLSIL.